The 5 T cell receptor beta chains below were found in one sample sequenced in a study of T cells in Graves' hyperthyroidism and ophthalmopathy. TCR beta CDR3 regions were amplified from RNA transcripts. The TCR CDR3 first-round RT-PCR relied on the HTBI primer set. MiXCR, run by TCRdb on the multiplex PCR reads, gives a single entry per CDR3 protein. The profile shows roughly 580,000 distinct CDR3 sequences, roughly 50% of them singletons. Sequencing was done on a sample of peripheral blood or thyroid tissue (not recorded which). These receptor sequences come from a woman aged 18-30 years with Graves' hyperthyroidism.

As concerns this clonotype: This clone may be a read error of a much larger clone one base away. V gene TRBV29-1 combines with J gene TRBJ1-2; D may be TRBD1 (6 bases). Germline loops: CDR1 SQVTM, CDR2 ANQGSEA. The CDR3 has 14 amino acids. V was cut by 4 bases and J by 5 bases, with 17 bases left in between. CDR3: CSVAARGRRYGYTF. Here the CDR3 DNA reads TGCAGCGTTGCAGCCAGGGGAAGAAGATATGGCTACACCTTC.

This clonotype was observed at least ten times. The rearrangement joins TRBV7-9 to TRBJ1-6; D is perhaps TRBD1 (6 bases). V lost 1 base and J lost 7, with 11 bases in between. The CDR3 is 15 residues long. CDR1 is SEHNR, CDR2 FQNEAQ, per germline (reference sequence). The CDR3 bases are TGTGCCAGCAGCTTAGATACACAGGGCAATTCACCCCTCCACTTT. Translated, it gives CASSLDTQGNSPLHF.

A few counts support this clonotype. The chain is built from TRBV2 and TRBJ1-4; D unresolved. The CDR3 spans 15 residues. Germline CDR1 and CDR2: SNHLY and FYNNEI. V was trimmed by 1 base and J by 4 bases, leaving 10 bases between them. The CDR3 region has the DNA TGTGCCAGCAGTGAAGGGGGTTCGGATAATGAAAAACTGTTTTTT. It yields the protein CASSEGGSDNEKLFF.

There are many counts of this clonotype. The genes are TRBV15 and TRBJ1-1; 10 nucleotides line up with TRBD1. There are 14 residues in the CDR3. Germline V gives CDR1 LNHNV, CDR2 YYDKDF (reference sequence). Trimming cost V 9 bases and J 2 bases; bases outside gene matches: 6. The CDR3 spells CATWETGGNTEAFF. CDR3 nucleotide sequence: TGTGCCACATGGGAGACAGGGGGCAACACTGAAGCTTTCTTT. Full variable domain (remainder filled in from reference TRBV15 and TRBJ1-1): DAMVIQNPRYQVTQFGKPVTLSCSQTLNHNVMYWYQQKSSQAPKLLFHYYDKDFNNEADTPDNFQSRRPNTSFCFLDIRSPGLGDTAMYLCATWETGGNTEAFFGQGTRLTVV.

This clonotype was counted only a few times. A single base separates this from a much larger clone, so it may be a read error. As DNA, the CDR3 is TGTGCCAGCAGTGATTTAGCGGGAGGCCAAGAGACCCGGTACTTC. Amino acid sequence: CASSDLAGGQETRYF. The gene calls are TRBV10-3 and TRBJ2-5; 10 nucleotides match TRBD2. CDR3 size: 15 residues. CDR1 and CDR2 (germline): ENHRY, SYGVKD.